A single sample is the source of the 29 T cell receptor beta chains below, sequenced in a study of T cells in Graves' hyperthyroidism and ophthalmopathy. Template material for amplifying TCR beta CDR3 regions consisted of RNA transcripts. The primer set for the first-round RT-PCR of the TCR CDR3 was HTBI. TCRdb processed the multiplex PCR reads anew with MiXCR; each CDR3 protein has one entry. The sample consists of under 650,000 distinct CDR3 sequences, around 15% of them appearing once. Sequencing was carried out using blood. These receptors were taken from a woman in her 30s with Graves' hyperthyroidism.

This chain links TRBV18 with TRBJ1-2; 8 positions match TRBD1. The junction had 5 bases not matched to a gene; V was cut back by 2 bases and J by 0 bases. CDR1 KGHSH and CDR2 LQKENI come from the germline V gene. This CDR3 comprises 16 residues. CDR3 region: CASSPFKDRANYGYTF. In nucleotides, the CDR3 is TGTGCCAGCTCACCATTCAAGGACAGGGCTAACTATGGCTACACCTTC. The entire variable domain, with the rest obtained from reference TRBV18 and TRBJ1-2, is as follows: NAGVMQNPRHLVRRRGQEARLRCSPMKGHSHVYWYRQLPEEGLKFMVYLQKENIIDESGMPKERFSAEFPKEGPSILRIQQVVRGDSAAYFCASSPFKDRANYGYTFGSGTRLTVV.

This clonotype was seen more than once but under ten times. For the CDR3, the DNA is TGTGCCAGCAGCTTAGGCAGAAGGACAGGCAAGTACGAGCAGTACTTC. As protein: CASSLGRRTGKYEQYF. The chain joins TRBV7-8 to TRBJ2-7, with 7 nucleotides matching TRBD1. Germline trimming cut 1 base from V and 4 bases from J; bases unmatched to any gene: 10. The germline V gene encodes CDR1 SGHVS and CDR2 FQNEAQ. This CDR3 is built from 16 residues.

In this sample, this clonotype turned up a few times. The chain employs TRBV28 and TRBJ2-7; 10 nucleotides line up with TRBD2. The germline gives CDR1 MDHEN, CDR2 SYDVKM. With V trimmed by 6 bases and J by 7 bases, 12 bases remained unmatched. The CDR3 has 15 residues. CDR3 sequence reads: CASRGSTSGFFEQYF. Here the CDR3 DNA reads TGTGCCAGCAGGGGGTCGACTAGCGGGTTTTTTGAGCAGTACTTC.

The rearrangement links TRBV19 to TRBJ1-6; weak D call: TRBD1 (6 bases). CDR1 is LNHDA, CDR2 SQIVND, per germline (reference sequence). The CDR3 is 15 amino acids. Deletions cut 2 bases from V and 7 bases from J, with 12 bases between. The CDR3 sequence is CASSITGQTNSPLHF. The CDR3, as DNA: TGTGCCAGTAGTATAACCGGACAGACCAATTCACCCCTCCACTTT. Combining the CDR3 with reference TRBV19 and TRBJ1-6 gives the whole variable domain DGGITQSPKYLFRKEGQNVTLSCEQNLNHDAMYWYRQDPGQGLRLIYYSQIVNDFQKGDIAEGYSVSREKKESFPLTVTSAQKNPTAFYLCASSITGQTNSPLHFGNGTRLTVT.

This clonotype was recorded a few times. The chain employs TRBV18 and TRBJ1-2, with D possibly matching TRBD1 (6 bases). CDR1 and CDR2 from the germline V gene are KGHSH and LQKENI. The CDR3 runs 14 residues. Trimming removed 2 bases at V and 4 bases at J, with 11 bases between. The CDR3 here is CASSPTEQGYGYTF. DNA for the CDR3: TGTGCCAGCTCACCAACCGAACAGGGCTATGGCTACACCTTC.

There are many counts of this clonotype. V is TRBV6-1 and J is TRBJ2-6; no reliable D call. There are 15 residues in the CDR3. Trimming removed 5 bases at V and 2 bases at J, with 10 bases between. Per the germline V gene, CDR1 is MNHNS and CDR2 is SASEGT. Here the CDR3 reads CASSKDGTGANVLTF. CDR3 bases: TGTGCCAGCAGTAAGGACGGAACTGGGGCCAACGTCCTGACTTTC.

This clonotype was seen repeatedly, ten times or more. The chain is built from TRBV12-3 or TRBV12-4 and TRBJ2-1, with 7 bases matching TRBD2. The trim removed 4 bases at V and 12 bases at J, leaving 15 bases unmatched. The CDR3 covers 15 residues. In DNA, the CDR3 is TGTGCCAGCAGTTCTTTGGCGGGAGATCGGAGTGGGCAGTTCTTC. Encoded protein: CASSSLAGDRSGQFF.

The chain joins TRBV24-1 to TRBJ2-3, with D maybe TRBD1 (7 bases). Germline V gene data show CDR1 as KGHDR and CDR2 as SFDVKD. The germline V and J ends were trimmed by 5 bases and 6 bases, with 11 bases remaining between them. The length of the CDR3 is 13 residues. The CDR3 here is CATSVQGRDTQYF. In DNA form, the CDR3 reads TGTGCCACCAGTGTACAGGGGAGGGATACGCAGTATTTT.

This clonotype was detected ten times or more. The CDR3 reads CASSMTGRNTEAFF. CDR3 nucleotide sequence: TGTGCCAGCAGTATGACAGGACGAAACACTGAAGCTTTCTTT. The V and J genes are TRBV27 and TRBJ1-1, with D tentatively TRBD1 (6 bases). This CDR3 comprises 14 residues. CDR1 is MNHEY and CDR2 is SMNVEV in the germline V gene (reference sequence). The V and J ends lost 5 bases and 2 bases respectively, with 12 bases between them.

This clonotype has at least ten counts. V usage is TRBV7-2 and J usage is TRBJ1-5; the D is unclear. Per the germline V gene, CDR1 is SGHTA and CDR2 is FQGNSA. The CDR3 contains 15 residues. V shed 3 bases and J shed 0 bases, with 9 bases lying between them. DNA for the CDR3: TGTGCCAGCAGCTTTAGCCCGGATAGCAATCAGCCCCAGCATTTT. Protein sequence: CASSFSPDSNQPQHF.

This clonotype was recorded a few times. The V gene is TRBV20-1, the J gene TRBJ1-6, with D possibly TRBD1 on 5 matching bases. From germline, CDR1 is DFQATT and CDR2 SNEGSKA (reference sequence). Trimming removed 6 bases at V and 5 bases at J, with 11 bases between. The CDR3 consists of 13 residues. In nucleotides, the CDR3 is TGCAGTGCCCTGACAGATGATAATTCACCCCTCCACTTT. As protein: CSALTDDNSPLHF.

For the CDR3, the DNA is TGTGCCAGCAGCGATCGGGCCAGGGGCCCTGAGCAGTTCTTC. Its translation is CASSDRARGPEQFF. V and J are TRBV7-9 and TRBJ2-1; perhaps TRBD1 as D (6 bases). Germline V CDR1 and CDR2: SEHNR, FQNEAQ (reference sequence). This CDR3 region has 14 residues. The V and J ends lost 5 bases and 9 bases respectively, with 17 bases between them.

This clonotype was observed a handful of times. The chain is built from TRBV20-1 and TRBJ2-3, with 7 bases that match TRBD2. The V segment lost 3 bases and the J segment 2 bases; nucleotides outside the gene matches: 17. CDR1 and CDR2 (germline): DFQATT, SNEGSKA (reference sequence). This CDR3 contains 18 residues. In nucleotides, the CDR3 is TGCAGTGCTAGTGTAATTCCGGGACTACAAGGAAACACAGATACGCAGTATTTT. It translates to CSASVIPGLQGNTDTQYF.

As to this clonotype: Because the CDR3 is missing its conserved closing phenylalanine or tryptophan, this is likely a read error. The CDR3 spells CASSETSGTYEQYL. The DNA of the CDR3 is TGTGCCAGCAGTGAAACTAGCGGAACCTACGAGCAGTACCTC. The chain is built from TRBV2 and TRBJ2-7, with 8 bases matching TRBD2. The CDR3 totals 14 residues. With V trimmed by 2 bases and J by 2 bases, 2 bases remained unmatched. Germline CDR1 reads SNHLY; CDR2 reads FYNNEI.

This clonotype was picked up many times. In DNA, the CDR3 is TGTGCCACCAGCAGAGGTCAGAGTCCCACAGATACGCAGTATTTT. Its translation is CATSRGQSPTDTQYF. The chain couples TRBV15 to TRBJ2-3; D unclear. The CDR3 runs to 15 residues. Trimming left V 1 base short and J 2 bases short, with 10 bases between. Germline V gene lookup returns CDR1 LNHNV and CDR2 YYDKDF (reference sequence).

This clonotype has a handful of counts. The chain employs TRBV27 and TRBJ2-3, with D tentatively TRBD1 or TRBD2 (5 bases each). CDR1 and CDR2 from the germline V gene are MNHEY and SMNVEV (reference sequence). This CDR3 comprises 13 residues. V shed 3 bases and J shed 9 bases, with 13 bases lying between them. The CDR3 nucleotides read TGTGCCAGCAGTTTCGTCCCGAGGGACACGCAGTATTTT. This sequence encodes CASSFVPRDTQYF.

Many counts were recorded for this clonotype. This chain connects TRBV13 to TRBJ1-5; D is ambiguous. V lost 6 bases and J 8 bases, leaving 20 bases between the germline ends. Germline loops: CDR1 PRHDT, CDR2 FYEKMQ (reference sequence). This CDR3 comprises 15 residues. CDR3 sequence: CASSAPWEDGKPQHF. DNA for the CDR3: TGTGCCAGCAGTGCACCATGGGAAGATGGGAAGCCCCAGCATTTT. The complete variable domain, with remaining parts taken from reference TRBV13 and TRBJ1-5, reads AAGVIQSPRHLIKEKRETATLKCYPIPRHDTVYWYQQGPGQDPQFLISFYEKMQSDKGSIPDRFSAQQFSDYHSELNMSSLELGDSALYFCASSAPWEDGKPQHFGDGTRLSIL.

This clonotype was seen repeatedly, ten times or more. The chain links TRBV9 to TRBJ2-7; 11 bases agree with TRBD1. The CDR3 is made up of 15 amino acids. CDR1 SGDLS and CDR2 YYNGEE come from the germline V gene. V dropped 4 bases and J dropped 7; count of bases not matched to a gene: 10. CDR3 DNA sequence: TGTGCCAGCAGCACTCAAGGGACAGGGGGAGAGGAGCAGTACTTC. This encodes CASSTQGTGGEEQYF.

V usage is TRBV6-2 or TRBV6-3 and J usage is TRBJ2-7, with no clear D. The CDR3 has 15 residues. V was cut by 0 bases and J by 0 bases, with 9 bases left in between. CDR1 and CDR2 (germline): MNHEY, SVGEGT. This chain's CDR3 is CASSYSSDASYEQYF. CDR3 coding DNA: TGTGCCAGCAGTTACTCGAGCGACGCCTCCTACGAGCAGTACTTC.

The V gene is TRBV12-3 or TRBV12-4, the J gene TRBJ1-2; no clear D gene. V was trimmed by 9 bases and J by 0 bases, leaving 14 bases between them. The length of the CDR3 is 14 residues. The CDR3 sequence is CASSIRRTNYGYTF. DNA for the CDR3: TGTGCCAGTTCCATCCGGCGGACTAACTATGGCTACACCTTC.

The chain recombines TRBV6-1 with TRBJ1-6, with TRBD1 matching 7 bases. With 5 bases clipped from V and 5 bases from J, the junction kept 3 bases outside the gene matches. The CDR3 is 14 amino acids. Germline V gene data show CDR1 as MNHNS and CDR2 as SASEGT. CDR3 sequence (DNA): TGTGCCAGCAGTTATGGGACAGATAATTCACCCCTCCACTTT. Translating gives CASSYGTDNSPLHF.

This clonotype was detected only a few times. The chain employs TRBV7-2 and TRBJ1-4; D is unclear. The length of the CDR3 is 13 residues. Germline V lookup: CDR1 SGHTA, CDR2 FQGNSA. With 2 bases removed from V and 7 bases from J, the gap between germline ends came to 8 bases. The CDR3 here is CASSLFIGEKLFF. DNA of the CDR3: TGTGCCAGCAGCTTATTTATTGGTGAAAAACTGTTTTTT.

The gene calls are TRBV10-1 and TRBJ2-7, with a weak D call TRBD2 (6 bases). The CDR3 runs to 13 residues. Germline assignment: CDR1 WNHNN and CDR2 SYGVQD (reference sequence). Trimming left V 8 bases short and J 2 bases short, with 13 bases between. The chain's CDR3 is CASAGRDPYEQYF. The CDR3 coding sequence is TGCGCCAGCGCTGGGCGGGACCCCTACGAGCAGTACTTC.

Regarding this clonotype: A much larger clone lies one base from this, so it may be a read error. The genes are TRBV19 and TRBJ2-5; maybe TRBD1 (5 bases). CDR1 and CDR2 (germline): LNHDA, SQIVND (reference sequence). This CDR3 has 13 residues. V gave up 6 bases and J gave up 7 bases, with 15 bases separating them. This chain's CDR3 is CASSAGFTGTQYF. CDR3 bases: TGTGCCAGTAGCGCTGGGTTCACAGGGACCCAGTACTTC.

This clonotype was observed many times. This chain uses TRBV28 with TRBJ1-2; D remains ambiguous. Trimming cost V 8 bases and J 2 bases, with 12 bases left between them. The CDR3 is made up of 13 amino acids. Germline loops: CDR1 MDHEN, CDR2 SYDVKM. The CDR3 protein is CASAIEDNYGYTF. The CDR3 nucleotides read TGTGCCAGCGCTATCGAGGACAACTATGGCTACACCTTC.

J is TRBJ2-5 and V is TRBV29-1; D is unclear. Trimming shortened V by 6 bases and J by 3 bases, and 14 bases separated the two germline ends. The CDR3 covers 13 residues. Germline assignment: CDR1 SQVTM and CDR2 ANQGSEA. This CDR3 is CSVAVRVKETQYF. The CDR3 nucleotides read TGCAGCGTGGCAGTAAGGGTTAAAGAGACCCAGTACTTC.

The rearrangement joins TRBV5-1 to TRBJ1-4; D unclear. The CDR3 totals 15 residues. The V and J ends lost 0 bases and 1 base respectively, with 7 bases between them. The germline V gene encodes CDR1 SGHRS and CDR2 YFSETQ. The CDR3 sequence is CASSLAGVTNEKLFF. DNA for the CDR3: TGCGCCAGCAGCTTGGCGGGTGTAACTAATGAAAAACTGTTTTTT. The variable domain in full, with the rest retrieved from reference TRBV5-1 and TRBJ1-4, is KAGVTQTPRYLIKTRGQQVTLSCSPISGHRSVSWYQQTPGQGLQFLFEYFSETQRNKGNFPGRFSGRQFSNSRSEMNVSTLELGDSALYLCASSLAGVTNEKLFFGSGTQLSVL.

The rearrangement joins TRBV20-1 to TRBJ2-2; 9 positions agree with TRBD1. Trimming cost V 6 bases and J 3 bases; bases outside gene matches: 11. The germline CDR1 and CDR2 sequences are DFQATT and SNEGSKA (reference sequence). CDR3 length: 16 residues. CDR3 residues: CSATWPGTGHTGELFF. CDR3 coding DNA: TGCAGTGCCACCTGGCCGGGGACAGGGCACACCGGGGAGCTGTTTTTT.

For this clonotype: Being one base from a much bigger clone, this may be a read error. V and J are TRBV20-1 and TRBJ2-3; 7 bases align to TRBD2. With V trimmed by 6 bases and J by 0 bases, 12 bases remained unmatched. CDR3 length: 16 amino acids. Germline CDR1 DFQATT, CDR2 SNEGSKA (reference sequence). CDR3 nucleotide sequence: TGCAGTGCCGAAGGGTTCCTGGGAGGGAGCACAGATACGCAGTATTTT. Translation gives CSAEGFLGGSTDTQYF.